Described below is a single TCR beta chain sequence and its context. As processed by the authors: Cell counts per sample came from amplifying reference gene primers. The assay was immunoSEQ multiplex PCR, and TCRdb's table has in-frame clones only and misses some. That table gives V, J and clone size, and the DNA gave D and trimming. This table holds approximately 100,000 clones, roughly 84% found once. This sample stems from a study of blood T cell repertoires in COVID-19. Study overall: Samples representing acute and convalescent COVID-19 were sourced from the United States, Italy and Spain. Sample material is recorded as cDNA or gDNA derived from T cells, B-cell-depleted T cells, or PBMCs.

The V gene end was trimmed by 5 bases and the J gene end by 5 bases; junction bases not matched to a gene: 8. The CDR3 contains 15 residues. Germline-derived CDR1 and CDR2 are MNHEY and SMNVEV (reference sequence). The V call is TRBV27, the J call TRBJ1-5; 8 bases map to TRBD1. This TCR derives from a man between 60 and 75 years old with acute or convalescent COVID-19. The sequencing input was peripheral blood. As DNA, the CDR3 is TGTGCCAGCAGTGTAACTACAGGGGGAGATCAGCCCCAGCATTTT. Its protein product is CASSVTTGGDQPQHF.